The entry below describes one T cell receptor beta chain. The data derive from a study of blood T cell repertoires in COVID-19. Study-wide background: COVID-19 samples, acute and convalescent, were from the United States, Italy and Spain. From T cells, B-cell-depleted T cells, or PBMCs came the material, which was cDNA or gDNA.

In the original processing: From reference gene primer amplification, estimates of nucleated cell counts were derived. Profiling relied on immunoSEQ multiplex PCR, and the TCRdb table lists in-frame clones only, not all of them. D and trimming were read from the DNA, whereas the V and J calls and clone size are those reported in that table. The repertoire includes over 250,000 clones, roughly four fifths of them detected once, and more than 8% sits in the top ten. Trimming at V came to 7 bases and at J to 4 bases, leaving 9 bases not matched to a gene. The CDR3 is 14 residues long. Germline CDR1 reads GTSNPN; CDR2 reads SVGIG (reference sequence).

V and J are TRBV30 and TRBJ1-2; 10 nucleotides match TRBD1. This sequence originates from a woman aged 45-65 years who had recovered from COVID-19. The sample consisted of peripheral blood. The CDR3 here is CASPPGTGAYGYTF. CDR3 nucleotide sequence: TGTGCCTCGCCTCCCGGGACAGGGGCCTATGGCTACACCTTC.